What follows are 8 T cell receptor beta chains derived from one specimen sequenced in a study. Via MiXCR, TCRdb re-called the RT-PCR reads, giving one row per CDR3 protein. The top ten clones hold 3.6% of a sample with fewer than 800,000 distinct CDR3 sequences, approximately 15% of them seen once. Input material: memory CD4+ T cells from blood. These receptors came from a female donor in good health, serving as a healthy control.

This clonotype was picked up many times. This chain joins TRBV11-1 and TRBJ2-7; TRBD2 might be the D (5 bases). Germline V CDR1 and CDR2: SGHAT, FQDESV (reference sequence). Trimming removed 4 bases from V and 1 base from J, with 14 bases in between. The CDR3 is made up of 15 amino acids. The CDR3: CASSSLSANSYEQYF. In DNA form, the CDR3 reads TGTGCCAGCAGCTCCCTTAGCGCCAATTCCTACGAGCAGTACTTC.

The rearrangement joins TRBV18 to TRBJ2-5; D is uncertain. The CDR3 covers 13 residues. Deletions cut 3 bases from V and 4 bases from J, with 9 bases between. Germline CDR1 is KGHSH and CDR2 is LQKENI. The CDR3: CASSPPPRETQYF. The CDR3 nucleotides are TGTGCCAGCTCACCCCCTCCGCGAGAGACCCAGTACTTC.

This chain connects TRBV20-1 to TRBJ2-1, with TRBD1 identical over 7 bases. CDR3 length: 14 residues. The germline gives CDR1 DFQATT, CDR2 SNEGSKA (reference sequence). Trimming took 0 bases from V and 7 from J; bases not matched to a gene: 6. The CDR3 reads CSARDTSRGNEQFF. The DNA of the CDR3 is TGCAGTGCTAGAGATACGAGCAGGGGGAATGAGCAGTTCTTC.

This clonotype was seen more than once but under ten times. The chain combines TRBV19 with TRBJ2-7; TRBD2 is a possible D gene (5 bases). Germline CDR1 is LNHDA and CDR2 is SQIVND (reference sequence). The CDR3 consists of 13 residues. Trimming pared 1 base from V and 1 base from J, leaving 5 bases between. In nucleotides, the CDR3 is TGTGCCAGTAGTATAGGGGAGTCCTACGAGCAGTACTTC. Residues: CASSIGESYEQYF.

This clonotype was observed many times. V is TRBV18 and J is TRBJ1-4; no firm D call. Per germline, CDR1 KGHSH and CDR2 LQKENI. This CDR3 spans 14 amino acids. V lost 1 base and J lost 4, with 7 bases in between. CDR3 residues: CASSPRGGNEKLFF. CDR3 bases: TGTGCCAGCTCACCACGAGGCGGTAATGAAAAACTGTTTTTT.

This clonotype was observed many times. The chain joins TRBV10-3 to TRBJ2-5; 7 nucleotides align to TRBD1. V gave up 11 bases and J gave up 1 base; unmatched junction bases: 4. The CDR3 is 12 residues long. Germline V gene data show CDR1 as ENHRY and CDR2 as SYGVKD. CDR3 amino acids: CAATGAQETQYF. The CDR3 region has the DNA TGTGCCGCCACAGGGGCCCAAGAGACCCAGTACTTC.

This clonotype was observed many times. This sequence joins TRBV6-5 and TRBJ2-7; 7 positions match TRBD1. Germline loops: CDR1 MNHEY, CDR2 SVGAGI. The CDR3 has 13 amino acids. V lost 2 bases to trimming and J lost 7 bases; unmatched junction nucleotides: 5. Written as DNA, the CDR3 is TGTGCCAGCAGTTACGCGACAGGGAAAGAGCAGTACTTC. It specifies CASSYATGKEQYF.

This clonotype was seen a few times. The rearrangement links TRBV5-1 to TRBJ2-3; TRBD2 aligns across 14 bases. The CDR3 totals 19 residues. J gave up 1 base and V 5 bases, and 12 bases lay outside the gene matches. Germline V gene sequence: CDR1 SGHRS, CDR2 YFSETQ. The DNA for the CDR3 is TGCGCCAGCAGGGGAGGGACTAGCGGGAGTAGCGGCCGCACAGATACGCAGTATTTT. Protein sequence: CASRGGTSGSSGRTDTQYF.